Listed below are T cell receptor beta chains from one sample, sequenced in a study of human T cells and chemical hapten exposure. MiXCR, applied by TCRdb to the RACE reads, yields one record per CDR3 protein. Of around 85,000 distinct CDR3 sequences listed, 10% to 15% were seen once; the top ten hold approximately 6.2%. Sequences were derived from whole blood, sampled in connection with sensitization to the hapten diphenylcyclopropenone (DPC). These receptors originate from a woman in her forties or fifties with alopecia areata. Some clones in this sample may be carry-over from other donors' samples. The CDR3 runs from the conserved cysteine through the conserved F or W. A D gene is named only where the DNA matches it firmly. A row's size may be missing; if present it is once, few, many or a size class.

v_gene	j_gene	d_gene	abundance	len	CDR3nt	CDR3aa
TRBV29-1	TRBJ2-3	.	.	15	TGCAGCGTTGAGTGGGGGCAGGGCGCCACAGATACGCAGTATTTT	CSVEWGQGATDTQYF
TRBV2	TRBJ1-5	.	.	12	TGTGCCAGCAGTGAACCCAATCAGCCCCAGCATTTT	CASSEPNQPQHF
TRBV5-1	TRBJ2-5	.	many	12	TGCGCCAGCATAGGAATGGGAGAGACCCAGTACTTC	CASIGMGETQYF
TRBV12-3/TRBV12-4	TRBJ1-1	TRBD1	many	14	TGTGCCAGCAGTTTAGCCGGGACAGGGCTTGAAGCTTTCTTT	CASSLAGTGLEAFF
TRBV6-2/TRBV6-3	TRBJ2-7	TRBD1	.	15	TGTGCCAGCAGTTACCGACAGGGACACTCCTACGAGCAGTACTTC	CASSYRQGHSYEQYF
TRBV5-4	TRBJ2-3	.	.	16	TGTGCCAGCAGCCCGGCACCGGGACACAGATCAGATACGCAGTATTTT	CASSPAPGHRSDTQYF
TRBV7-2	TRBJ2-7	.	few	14	TGTGCCAGCAGCTTATGGGCGGTGGGCTACGAGCAGTACTTC	CASSLWAVGYEQYF
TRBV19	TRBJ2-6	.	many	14	TGTGCCAGTACCACCGTATCTGGGGCCAACGTCCTGACTTTC	CASTTVSGANVLTF
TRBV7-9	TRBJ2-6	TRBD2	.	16	TGTGCCAGCAGCCCCGCGGGGGGGGCTGGGGCCAACGTCCTGACTTTC	CASSPAGGAGANVLTF
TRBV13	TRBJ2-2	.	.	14	TGTGCCAGCAGCTCCGGGCGGGACACCGGGGAGCTGTTTTTT	CASSSGRDTGELFF
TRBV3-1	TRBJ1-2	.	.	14	TGTGCCAGCAGCCAAGGGCGCTTGGACTATGGCTACACCTTC	CASSQGRLDYGYTF
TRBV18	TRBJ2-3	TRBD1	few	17	TGTGCCAGCTCACCCAATCTCGGGACAGGGTCCACAGATACGCAGTATTTT	CASSPNLGTGSTDTQYF
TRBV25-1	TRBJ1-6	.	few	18	TGTGCCAGCAGTGAATGGGCAGGGGTAGTCGATAGTAATTCACCCCTCCACTTT	CASSEWAGVVDSNSPLHF